The rows below give T cell receptor beta chains drawn from one sample of a study of cytomegalovirus exposure and HLA in healthy donors. Assay: immunoSEQ multiplex PCR; the TCRdb copy retains only in-frame clones and omits some. Among 200,000 to 300,000 clones listed, around four fifths were seen once. Sequenced material: PBMCs. The receptor source for this set is a woman between 40 and 50 years old in good health and CMV-seropositive. Both conserved end residues are part of each CDR3. A D gene is named only where the DNA matches it firmly. The size of a clone is reported for some rows only, either as once, few or many, or as a class for expanded clones.

j_call d_call v_call clone_size cdr3_aa cdr3_nt
TRBJ2-7 NA TRBV14 NA CASSQVGQKAPYEQYF TGTGCCAGCAGCCAAGTCGGACAAAAGGCACCCTACGAGCAGTACTTC
TRBJ2-6 TRBD1 TRBV5-1 few CASSLESPGGSSGANVLTF TGCGCCAGCAGCTTGGAGTCGCCAGGGGGTAGCTCTGGGGCCAACGTCCTGACTTTC
TRBJ1-2 NA TRBV19 NA CASSRLGSPADYGYTF TGTGCCAGTAGTCGATTGGGGAGCCCAGCGGACTATGGCTACACCTTC
TRBJ1-2 TRBD1 TRBV18 NA CASSLDRGNYGYTF TGTGCCAGCTCACTCGACAGGGGAAACTATGGCTACACCTTC
TRBJ2-1 NA TRBV29-1 NA CSVDRGHEQFF TGCAGCGTTGACAGGGGCCATGAGCAGTTCTTC
TRBJ2-5 TRBD2 TRBV4-3 NA CASSQGKREGETQYF TGCGCCAGCAGCCAAGGGAAGCGGGAGGGAGAGACCCAGTACTTC
TRBJ2-7 TRBD2 TRBV30 NA CAWMGRESAYEQYF TGTGCCTGGATGGGGCGGGAGAGCGCCTACGAGCAGTACTTC
TRBJ2-3 NA TRBV7-3 NA CASSSLGGFTDTQYF TGTGCCAGCAGCTCCCTAGGAGGGTTCACAGATACGCAGTATTTT
TRBJ2-3 NA TRBV7-9 NA CASSSVAGGGTDTQYF TGTGCCAGCAGCTCCGTAGCAGGAGGAGGCACAGATACGCAGTATTTT
TRBJ1-5 NA TRBV6-1 NA CASSRDGGSNQPQHF TGTGCCAGCAGTCGAGACGGGGGAAGCAATCAGCCCCAGCATTTT
TRBJ1-5 NA TRBV18 NA CASSLTDSNQPQHF TGTGCCAGCTCACTGACAGATAGCAATCAGCCCCAGCATTTT
TRBJ2-3 NA TRBV4-2 NA CASSQGLLTDTQYF TGTGCCAGCAGCCAGGGCCTCCTCACAGATACGCAGTATTTT
TRBJ2-7 NA TRBV27 NA CASSTEGHEQYF TGTGCCAGCAGTACCGAGGGCCACGAGCAGTACTTC
TRBJ2-7 TRBD2 TRBV5-6 NA CASSNFGGGDYRQYF TGTGCCAGCAGCAATTTCGGGGGAGGGGACTATCGGCAGTACTTC
TRBJ1-2 TRBD1 TRBV6-4 NA CASSDSWGTGHGYTF TGTGCCAGCAGTGACTCGTGGGGGACAGGGCATGGCTACACCTTC
TRBJ1-2 TRBD1 TRBV19 NA CASSADRDRPPGYTF TGTGCCAGTAGTGCGGATCGGGACAGGCCACCCGGCTACACCTTC
TRBJ2-2 TRBD2 TRBV9 NA CASSVRTSGSNTGELFF TGTGCCAGCAGCGTCAGGACTAGCGGATCGAACACCGGGGAGCTGTTTTTT
TRBJ1-3 NA TRBV28 NA CASSFRQSSGNTIYF TGTGCCAGCAGTTTTAGACAGAGCTCTGGAAACACCATATATTTT
TRBJ1-1 TRBD1 TRBV29-1 NA CSAGGTGAVRTEAFF TGCAGCGCCGGGGGGACAGGGGCGGTGAGGACTGAAGCTTTCTTT
TRBJ2-1 NA TRBV5-4 NA CASSFAGAISYNEQFF TGTGCCAGCAGCTTCGCAGGGGCCATCTCCTACAATGAGCAGTTCTTC
TRBJ2-6 NA TRBV11-3 few CASSFSSGANVLTF TGTGCCAGCAGCTTCAGCTCTGGGGCCAACGTCCTGACTTTC
TRBJ2-3 NA TRBV29-1 few CSVERQTLATDTQYF TGCAGCGTTGAAAGACAGACACTAGCCACAGATACGCAGTATTTT
TRBJ2-3 TRBD2 TRBV4-3 NA CASSQARLATDTQYF TGCGCCAGCAGCCAAGCGAGACTAGCAACAGATACGCAGTATTTT
TRBJ2-7 TRBD2 TRBV6-5 NA CASSYSSLAASEQYF TGTGCCAGCAGTTACTCGAGTCTAGCGGCAAGCGAGCAGTACTTC
TRBJ2-7 NA TRBV6-5 NA CASSYSSIPSYEQYF TGTGCCAGCAGTTACTCGTCTATACCTTCCTACGAGCAGTACTTC
TRBJ1-6 TRBD1 TRBV30 NA CAWSLGGQSPLHF TGTGCCTGGAGTTTAGGGGGACAGTCACCCCTCCACTTT
TRBJ2-1 TRBD2 TRBV6-5 NA CATKKGLANNEQFF TGTGCCACTAAAAAGGGACTAGCCAACAATGAGCAGTTCTTC
TRBJ2-7 NA TRBV18 NA CASSPLSGLDSYEQYF TGTGCCAGCTCACCACTATCGGGACTGGACTCCTACGAGCAGTACTTC
TRBJ2-1 NA TRBV7-9 NA CASSLPQNSYNEQFF TGTGCCAGCAGCTTACCACAAAACAGCTACAATGAGCAGTTCTTC
TRBJ1-1 TRBD1 TRBV4-2 NA CASSRDRGNTEAFF TGTGCCAGCAGCCGCGACAGGGGGAACACTGAAGCTTTCTTT
TRBJ2-5 TRBD2 TRBV27 NA CASASGLAGQETQYF TGTGCCAGCGCCTCTGGACTAGCGGGACAAGAGACCCAGTACTTC
TRBJ2-1 TRBD2 TRBV27 few CASSLVLAGGEQFF TGTGCCAGCAGTTTAGTACTAGCGGGAGGGGAGCAGTTCTTC
TRBJ1-2 NA TRBV7-8 NA CASSPSSGRDYGYTF TGTGCCAGCAGCCCTAGCAGCGGGAGAGACTATGGCTACACCTTC
TRBJ2-3 TRBD2 TRBV9 NA CASSVGGRARTDTQYF TGTGCCAGCAGCGTTGGCGGGAGGGCTCGCACAGATACGCAGTATTTT
TRBJ2-1 NA TRBV7-7 NA CASCTSKAYNEQFF TGTGCCAGTTGTACTAGTAAGGCCTACAATGAGCAGTTCTTC
TRBJ2-1 TRBD2 TRBV29-1 few CSVEGYGLAGGYGEQFF TGCAGCGTTGAAGGTTACGGACTAGCGGGAGGTTATGGTGAGCAGTTCTTC